A selection of T cell receptor beta chains follows, all from one sample in a study of cytomegalovirus exposure and HLA in healthy donors. TCRdb keeps only in-frame clones here, not all; method: immunoSEQ multiplex PCR. The repertoire holds some 120,000 clones, approximately 80% seen once, with roughly 2.6% in the top ten. The sequencing input was PBMCs. These receptors all come from a female donor in good health and CMV-seronegative. CDR3s include the opening cysteine and the closing phenylalanine or tryptophan.

TRBV13	CASSSFGDVRELGNTIYF
TRBV19	CASSIGRGNTEAFF
TRBV30	CAWSVGAQTNEKLFF
TRBV7-2	CASSLVGTSGGHLTTQYF
TRBV6-6	CASSYLTGTNEKLFF
TRBV7-6	CASSLSGTGNTIYF
TRBV7-9	CASSLEGGRSIQYF
TRBV10-3	CAIRVRTGPSYEQYF
TRBV5-1	CASSLGQGVTPLHF
TRBV30	CAWRRDRFSYNEQFF
TRBV11-2	CASSLGQGTNEQFF
TRBV7-9	CASSPSRGGETQYF
TRBV19	CASSIELDAGANVLTF
TRBV7-9	CASSPSNLYYGYTF
TRBV2	CASSEDGITYNEQFF
TRBV10-2	CASSLTVQGNTEAFF
TRBV11-1	CASSLQTIPQSEQFF
TRBV15	CATSREQGWNQPQHF
TRBV27	CASSQTGNGYTF
TRBV28	CASSLSGITNYGYTF
TRBV9	CASSVAVVDRGAYGYTF
TRBV7-9	CASSPGTGTDKNIQYF
TRBV30	CAWSSGSPLHF
TRBV19	CASSIGTRGEQFF
TRBV12-5	CASGKGTGVSVSEAFF
TRBV28	CASRSYTGSAYNSPLHF
TRBV15	CATSRDRESTEAFF
TRBV30	CAWTFGGGAADTQYF
TRBV5-6	CASQRTSGKGETQYF
TRBV5-6	CASTRTVSYEQYF
TRBV7-9	CSSEVRSYEQYF
TRBV28	CASSFRGRVNEQFF
TRBV7-2	CASSLVAEDYGYTF
TRBV19	CASSRTAGGPYEQYF
TRBV5-6	CASSPAGLGVIDTQYF
TRBV30	CAWSAGMKGYTF
TRBV7-2	CASSLDGTGGVSAYGYTF
TRBV7-2	CASSLDIAGDPNYGYTF
TRBV25-1	CASSTKMDSKTEAFF
TRBV18	CASSPYTGAVADTQYF
TRBV6-1	CASSEGGDTDTQYF
TRBV7-9	CASSDSFSRGIYNEQFF
TRBV5-1	CASSLGGPGGQETQYF
TRBV5-1	CASSLVDRGMGTEAFF
TRBV6-5	CASSFAGRNYGYTF
TRBV18	CASSPGILSGANVLTF
TRBV7-8	CASSLFSSEGLEGYTF
TRBV27	CASSLLGTSGGLSSYEQYF
TRBV7-9	CATSRGGGTGELFF
TRBV28	CASSLVQGRDSPLHF
TRBV7-8	CASSLFRGASYEQYF
TRBV5-4	CASSSDRAHEQYF
TRBV5-6	CASSSTGPGKYGYTF
TRBV9	CASSAGVANTEAFF